Listed below are T cell receptor beta chains from one sample, sequenced in a study of blood T cell repertoires in COVID-19. The table came from immunoSEQ multiplex PCR; TCRdb's copy has only in-frame clones and leaves some out. The table has roughly 110,000 clones, roughly 83% seen once. Sample: peripheral blood. All receptors come from a woman aged 65 to 85 with acute or convalescent COVID-19. Each CDR3 is given with its conserved first and last residue. The order of the fields is clone size, V gene, J gene, D gene, CDR3 DNA, CDR3 protein. A D gene is named only where the DNA matches it firmly. Only some rows state a clone size, as once, few, many or a class for expanded clones.

size: NA; V: TRBV11-2; J: TRBJ1-1; D: NA; DNA: TGTGCCAGCAGCTTAGTTAGTACGACTGAAGCTTTCTTT; CDR3: CASSLVSTTEAFF
size: NA; V: TRBV11-2; J: TRBJ1-4; D: TRBD1; DNA: TGTGCCAGCAGCTCCCCGACAGGGAAAAAACTGTTTTTT; CDR3: CASSSPTGKKLFF
size: NA; V: TRBV18; J: TRBJ2-7; D: TRBD1; DNA: TGTGCCAGCTCTCGGGACAGGTCTTCCTACGAGCAGTACTTC; CDR3: CASSRDRSSYEQYF
size: NA; V: TRBV11-2; J: TRBJ2-1; D: TRBD2; DNA: TGTGCCAGCAGCTTAGAGAGAAGGTTGGAACTAGCGGGAGGTAATGAGCAGTTCTTC; CDR3: CASSLERRLELAGGNEQFF
size: NA; V: TRBV2; J: TRBJ1-2; D: NA; DNA: TGTGCCAGCAGTCTTACCCAGGGGCTCTATGGCTACACCTTC; CDR3: CASSLTQGLYGYTF
size: NA; V: TRBV18; J: TRBJ1-3; D: TRBD1; DNA: TGTGCCAGCTACTTAAACCCCGGACAGGCGAACTCTGGAAACACCATATATTTT; CDR3: CASYLNPGQANSGNTIYF
size: NA; V: TRBV11-1; J: TRBJ2-2; D: NA; DNA: TGTGCCAGCAGCTCCGACAGGTCCGGGGAGCTGTTTTTT; CDR3: CASSSDRSGELFF
size: once; V: TRBV19; J: TRBJ1-3; D: NA; DNA: TGTGCCAGTAGAGAGACTCCTGACGGAAACACCATATATTTT; CDR3: CASRETPDGNTIYF
size: few; V: TRBV9; J: TRBJ1-3; D: NA; DNA: TGTGCCAGCAGCGAGACAGGTTATGGAAACACCATATATTTT; CDR3: CASSETGYGNTIYF
size: NA; V: TRBV28; J: TRBJ2-1; D: TRBD1; DNA: TGTGCCAGCAGGGCGGGACAGGGGGCAGGGTCCTACAATGAGCAGTTCTTC; CDR3: CASRAGQGAGSYNEQFF
size: NA; V: TRBV19; J: TRBJ2-3; D: TRBD1; DNA: TGTGCCAGTAGTATATCTTCGGGACAGGGGCCAGATACGCAGTATTTT; CDR3: CASSISSGQGPDTQYF
size: NA; V: TRBV12-3/TRBV12-4; J: TRBJ2-2; D: TRBD1; DNA: TGTGCCAGCAGTACCGGACAGGCCGGGGAGCTGTTTTTT; CDR3: CASSTGQAGELFF
size: once; V: TRBV5-4; J: TRBJ2-7; D: TRBD2; DNA: TGTGCCAGCAGCTTGGACGATAGCGGGGGGGGCGACGAGCAGTACTTC; CDR3: CASSLDDSGGGDEQYF
size: NA; V: TRBV12-3/TRBV12-4; J: TRBJ2-1; D: NA; DNA: TGTGCCAGCAGTTTACCCCGTAATGAGCAGTTCTTC; CDR3: CASSLPRNEQFF
size: NA; V: TRBV3-1/TRBV3-2; J: TRBJ1-2; D: NA; DNA: TGTGCCAGCAGCCTCCAGTCCGTTGGCTACACCTTC; CDR3: CASSLQSVGYTF
size: many; V: TRBV3-1/TRBV3-2; J: TRBJ2-7; D: NA; DNA: TGTGCCAGCAGCCAAGGCCCGACAGGCTACGAGCAGTACTTC; CDR3: CASSQGPTGYEQYF
size: once; V: TRBV6-5; J: TRBJ1-6; D: TRBD1; DNA: TGTGCCAGCAGGCTCGGACAGGGAACGAATTCACCCCTCCACTTT; CDR3: CASRLGQGTNSPLHF
size: NA; V: TRBV30; J: TRBJ1-4; D: NA; DNA: TGTGCCTGGAGTCTGAGGGGAGGAACTAATGAAAAACTGTTTTTT; CDR3: CAWSLRGGTNEKLFF
size: NA; V: TRBV5-5; J: TRBJ1-1; D: TRBD1; DNA: TGTGCCAGCAGCTTGGGGACAGGGGGGTTGAACACTGAAGCTTTCTTT; CDR3: CASSLGTGGLNTEAFF
size: NA; V: TRBV6-5; J: TRBJ2-3; D: NA; DNA: TGTGCCAGCAGTTACGTAACTGCGGATACGCAGTATTTT; CDR3: CASSYVTADTQYF
size: NA; V: TRBV6-6; J: TRBJ2-5; D: TRBD1; DNA: TGTGCCAGCAGTTACTCGACAGGGGAGGAGACCCAGTACTTC; CDR3: CASSYSTGEETQYF
size: NA; V: TRBV7-8; J: TRBJ1-5; D: TRBD1; DNA: TGTGCCAGCAGTTTTGGGACAGGGGGTCATCAGCCCCAGCATTTT; CDR3: CASSFGTGGHQPQHF
size: NA; V: TRBV21-1; J: TRBJ2-1; D: NA; DNA: TGTGCCAGCAGCAAAGTTGATAGCGGGAGAATCCCCAATTCCAATGAGCAGTTCTTC; CDR3: CASSKVDSGRIPNSNEQFF
size: NA; V: TRBV3-1/TRBV3-2; J: TRBJ1-5; D: NA; DNA: TGTGCCAGCAGCCAAGGGGGACTCAATCAGCCCCAGCATTTT; CDR3: CASSQGGLNQPQHF